Following are 9 T cell receptor beta chains from one sample sequenced in a study of cytomegalovirus exposure and HLA in healthy donors. With 60 Vbeta and 13 Jbeta primers, the PCR was carried out. Measured with immunoSEQ multiplex PCR; TCRdb has only the in-frame clones, and not every one. Of roughly 93,000 clones in the sample, more than 70% were seen once. What was sequenced was PBMCs. The receptor source for this set is a man aged 18 to 29 in good health and CMV-seropositive.

In its sample, this clone was seen a few times. The rearrangement links TRBV5-1 to TRBJ2-5; D not certain. CDR1 SGHRS and CDR2 YFSETQ come from the germline V gene. This CDR3 region has 15 residues. Trimming left V 0 bases short and J 5 bases short, with 14 bases between. The DNA for the CDR3 is TGCGCCAGCAGCTTGGCGGCAGACCCTAGGGAGACCCAGTACTTC. This codes for CASSLAADPRETQYF.

The chain couples TRBV30 to TRBJ1-4, with D possibly being TRBD1 (5 bases). This CDR3 region has 15 residues. Per germline, CDR1 GTSNPN and CDR2 SVGIG (reference sequence). V gave up 1 base and J gave up 8 bases, with 17 bases separating them. DNA for the CDR3: TGTGCCTGGAGTGGTCTCGGGGCCGGGGGGGAAAAACTGTTTTTT. As protein: CAWSGLGAGGEKLFF. The full variable domain, with the rest looked up from reference TRBV30 and TRBJ1-4, is SQTIHQWPATLVQPVGSPLSLECTVEGTSNPNLYWYRQAAGRGLQLLFYSVGIGQISSEVPQNLSASRPQDRQFILSSKKLLLSDSGFYLCAWSGLGAGGEKLFFGSGTQLSVL.

The V gene is TRBV27, the J gene TRBJ2-5, with 9 positions matching TRBD2. V lost 6 bases to trimming and J lost 4 bases; unmatched junction nucleotides: 6. Germline assignment: CDR1 MNHEY and CDR2 SMNVEV (reference sequence). The CDR3 consists of 14 residues. CDR3 in DNA: TGTGCCAGCAGAGCGGGGGGTAGCGGAGAGACCCAGTACTTC. Residues: CASRAGGSGETQYF.

This chain joins TRBV5-4 and TRBJ2-7; 8 nucleotides align to TRBD1. The CDR3 totals 16 residues. In germline, CDR1 is SGHNT, CDR2 YYREEE (reference sequence). V lost 0 bases to trimming and J lost 3 bases; unmatched junction nucleotides: 8. The CDR3 DNA reads TGTGCCAGCAGCTTGGGGGGGACAGGACAGATCTACGAGCAGTACTTC. Amino acid sequence: CASSLGGTGQIYEQYF.

V and J are TRBV29-1 and TRBJ2-7; 7 bases match TRBD1. The CDR3 has 14 residues. V lost 3 bases and J lost 1; bases outside the gene matches: 6. In germline, CDR1 is SQVTM, CDR2 ANQGSEA. Here the CDR3 DNA reads TGCAGCGTTGAGAGTGGGACAGTTTCCTACGAGCAGTACTTC. This encodes CSVESGTVSYEQYF.

The rearrangement uses TRBV5-1 and TRBJ2-1; TRBD1 might be the D (6 bases). Germline CDR1 and CDR2: SGHRS and YFSETQ. The CDR3 extends over 15 amino acids. The V and J ends lost 4 bases and 9 bases respectively, with 20 bases between them. CDR3: CASSPPDSGVREQFF. The CDR3 DNA follows: TGCGCCAGCAGCCCGCCGGACAGTGGGGTCCGTGAGCAGTTCTTC.

The CDR3 loop is CASSPTSLNNEQFF. The CDR3 DNA is TGTGCCAGCAGTCCGACTAGCTTAAACAATGAGCAGTTCTTC. The chain is built from TRBV28 and TRBJ2-1, with 7 bases lining up with TRBD2. The CDR3 length is 14 residues. Germline V CDR1 and CDR2: MDHEN, SYDVKM. J lost 5 bases, V lost 5 bases, and 6 bases had no gene match. The full variable domain, with the rest looked up from reference TRBV28 and TRBJ2-1, is DVKVTQSSRYLVKRTGEKVFLECVQDMDHENMFWYRQDPGLGLRLIYFSYDVKMKEKGDIPEGYSVSREKKERFSLILESASTNQTSMYLCASSPTSLNNEQFFGPGTRLTVL.

The chain couples TRBV28 to TRBJ2-5; possibly TRBD1 for D (5 bases). V lost 4 bases and J lost 5, with 11 bases in between. The germline CDR1 and CDR2 sequences are MDHEN and SYDVKM. The CDR3 contains 13 residues. CDR3 sequence reads: CASSSQGFETQYF. The CDR3 bases are TGTGCCAGCAGTTCCCAGGGTTTTGAGACCCAGTACTTC.

This clone has more than one count but fewer than ten. The rearrangement uses TRBV27 and TRBJ1-5; TRBD1 matches at 7 bases. V shed 6 bases and J 6 bases; nucleotides not matched to a gene: 5. CDR3 size: 13 residues. Germline V gene lookup returns CDR1 MNHEY and CDR2 SMNVEV (reference sequence). CDR3 region: CASSHTGVQPQHF. In DNA form, the CDR3 reads TGTGCCAGCAGCCATACAGGGGTTCAGCCCCAGCATTTT.